A single sample gave rise to the 30 T cell receptor beta chains below, sequenced in a study of blood T cell repertoires in COVID-19. Sequenced by immunoSEQ multiplex PCR; TCRdb stores in-frame clones only, minus some. The data show 180,000 or so clones, with approximately 84% seen just once and roughly 7.5% held by the top ten. The sequenced sample consisted of peripheral blood. These receptors were taken from a middle-aged man who had recovered from COVID-19.

The chain uses TRBV14 and TRBJ2-4, with D possibly being TRBD2 (5 bases). V shed 4 bases and J shed 10 bases, with 14 bases lying between them. Germline V gene lookup returns CDR1 SGHDN and CDR2 FVKESK. The CDR3 runs to 13 residues. The CDR3 loop is CASSPGGGAIQYF. The CDR3 DNA sequence: TGTGCCAGCAGCCCTGGTGGAGGAGCGATTCAGTACTTC.

The chain has TRBV3-1 (or the pseudogene TRBV3-2) and TRBJ1-1; 7 bases align to TRBD1. Germline V lookup: CDR1 LGHDT, CDR2 YNNKEL (reference sequence). The CDR3 contains 15 residues. Trimming at V came to 0 bases and at J to 8 bases, leaving 9 bases not matched to a gene. The CDR3 nucleotides are TGTGCCAGCAGCCAAGAACGGACAGGCCTGTTGGAAGCTTTCTTT. Residues: CASSQERTGLLEAFF.

This rearrangement joins TRBV11-3 to TRBJ1-1; D unclear. CDR1 is SGHNT, CDR2 YENEEA, per germline. This CDR3 comprises 14 residues. V dropped 0 bases and J dropped 1 base, with 6 bases sitting between them. The CDR3 DNA is TGTGCCAGCAGCTTAGAGGGCTCGAACACTGAAGCTTTCTTT. Translated: CASSLEGSNTEAFF.

This chain joins TRBV6-5 and TRBJ1-1; 7 bases are a match to TRBD1. CDR1 MNHEY and CDR2 SVGAGI come from the germline V gene. The V segment lost 2 bases and the J segment 7 bases; nucleotides outside the gene matches: 4. This CDR3 spans 13 amino acids. For the CDR3, the DNA is TGTGCCAGCAGTTACCGGGACAGTCTTGAAGCTTTCTTT. This codes for CASSYRDSLEAFF.

The rearrangement uses TRBV5-6 and TRBJ1-3, with 7 positions matching TRBD1. J lost 0 bases, V lost 0 bases, and 3 bases had no gene match. CDR1 is SGHDT, CDR2 YYEEEE, per germline. The CDR3 loop spans 16 amino acids. Written as DNA, the CDR3 is TGTGCCAGCAGCTTGGGGGGACAGTACTCTGGAAACACCATATATTTT. This sequence encodes CASSLGGQYSGNTIYF.

This clone was seen only a few times. The chain has TRBV29-1 and TRBJ2-7; possible D gene TRBD2, 7 bases. The CDR3 contains 11 residues. Germline V gene lookup returns CDR1 SQVTM and CDR2 ANQGSEA. V was shortened by 5 bases and J by 7 bases, with 12 bases between the two germline ends. The CDR3 protein is CSVRGAREQYF. In DNA form, the CDR3 reads TGCAGCGTTCGGGGGGCGAGGGAGCAGTACTTC.

The chain uses TRBV13 and TRBJ2-3, with D perhaps TRBD1 (5 bases). Between the trimmed V and J ends, which lost 4 bases and 4 bases, there was a span of 9 bases. Germline loops: CDR1 PRHDT, CDR2 FYEKMQ (reference sequence). This CDR3 has 13 amino acids. The CDR3 sequence is CASSSQGSDTQYF. CDR3 coding DNA: TGTGCCAGCAGCTCCCAGGGATCAGATACGCAGTATTTT. Variable domain in full (rest from reference TRBV13 and TRBJ2-3): AAGVIQSPRHLIKEKRETATLKCYPIPRHDTVYWYQQGPGQDPQFLISFYEKMQSDKGSIPDRFSAQQFSDYHSELNMSSLELGDSALYFCASSSQGSDTQYFGPGTRLTVL.

The rearrangement joins TRBV2 to TRBJ2-2; TRBD2 aligns across 8 bases. V lost 4 bases, J lost 4 bases, and 2 bases stayed unmatched. The CDR3 totals 14 residues. Germline CDR1 is SNHLY and CDR2 is FYNNEI. CDR3 sequence reads: CASSVGRVTGELFF. CDR3 nucleotide sequence: TGTGCCAGCAGTGTCGGGAGGGTCACCGGGGAGCTGTTTTTT.

This clone was found a few times. The rearrangement joins TRBV6-2 or TRBV6-3 to TRBJ1-1, with D unclear. CDR3 length: 14 amino acids. Germline CDR1 and CDR2: MNHEY and SVGEGT. The V gene lost 0 bases and the J gene lost 5 bases, with 10 bases spanning the gap. The CDR3 sequence: CASSYSSGGTEAFF. For the CDR3, the DNA is TGTGCCAGCAGTTACTCCTCGGGTGGGACTGAAGCTTTCTTT.

This clone is a singleton in its sample. The chain carries TRBV9 and TRBJ2-3; TRBD1 agrees at 10 bases. V was pared by 6 bases and J by 0 bases, with 10 bases of the junction left unmatched. The CDR3 sequence is 17 residues long. CDR1 and CDR2 (germline): SGDLS, YYNGEE. The CDR3 DNA follows: TGTGCCAGCAACTTCGGACAGGGGGGCACTAGCACAGATACGCAGTATTTT. It is translated as CASNFGQGGTSTDTQYF.

Only one count was recorded for this clone. The rearrangement links TRBV15 to TRBJ1-2; D remains ambiguous. Germline loops: CDR1 LNHNV, CDR2 YYDKDF (reference sequence). V shed 1 base and J shed 6 bases, with 15 bases lying between them. The CDR3 runs 15 residues. DNA of the CDR3: TGTGCCACCAGCAGAGGGGCAGCCTATGACAATGGCTACACCTTC. Its protein is CATSRGAAYDNGYTF.

This rearrangement joins TRBV27 to TRBJ2-4, with no clear D. The germline V gene has CDR1 MNHEY and CDR2 SMNVEV (reference sequence). This CDR3 is 13 amino acids long. V dropped 3 bases and J dropped 5 bases, with 8 bases sitting between them. The CDR3 region is CASSFTSENIQYF. CDR3 in DNA: TGTGCCAGCAGTTTTACTTCCGAAAACATTCAGTACTTC.

This clone has only a few counts. The rearrangement links TRBV30 to TRBJ1-2, with D possibly matching TRBD1 (6 bases). Trimming shortened V by 4 bases and J by 5 bases, and 17 bases separated the two germline ends. This CDR3 spans 14 amino acids. The germline CDR1 and CDR2 sequences are GTSNPN and SVGIG (reference sequence). CDR3 nucleotides: TGTGCCTGGATCCAAGGGGTAGGGGGTTATGGCTACACCTTC. This gives the protein CAWIQGVGGYGYTF.

This clone has just a few counts. The J gene is TRBJ1-3, the V gene TRBV7-8; possibly TRBD1 for D (5 bases). The ends were cut back, 1 base at V and 4 bases at J, with 11 bases in the middle. The germline CDR1 and CDR2 sequences are SGHVS and FQNEAQ. The CDR3 runs to 15 residues. The CDR3 protein is CASSLGQGGGNTIYF. CDR3 nucleotide sequence: TGTGCCAGCAGCTTAGGTCAGGGAGGCGGAAACACCATATATTTT.

This clone showed up just a few times. This chain links TRBV7-2 with TRBJ2-3; a weak D match, TRBD1 (5 bases). Trimming took 3 bases from V and 2 from J, leaving 9 bases between them. This CDR3 spans 14 amino acids. Germline CDR1 and CDR2: SGHTA and FQGNSA. The CDR3 nucleotides are TGTGCCAGCAGCTTTATGACAGACACAGATACGCAGTATTTT. This encodes CASSFMTDTDTQYF.

This clone was recorded once. This rearrangement joins TRBV5-4 to TRBJ1-3; 7 nucleotides agree with TRBD1. The CDR3 is made up of 15 amino acids. Per germline, CDR1 SGHNT and CDR2 YYREEE (reference sequence). With V trimmed by 0 bases and J by 5 bases, 5 bases remained unmatched. DNA for the CDR3: TGTGCCAGCAGCTTGGAACAGGGGCGGAGAAACACCATATATTTT. It translates to CASSLEQGRRNTIYF.

This chain joins TRBV21-1 and TRBJ2-7; no check of the table's D call, TRBD1, against the DNA was made. TRBV21-1 is reported as a pseudogene. This CDR3 comprises 15 residues. Written as DNA, the CDR3 is TGTGCCAGCAGCAAAGAACAGGGGGGGACTCACGAGCAGTACTTC. Encoded protein: CASSKEQGGTHEQYF.

The chain uses TRBV19 and TRBJ1-4; TRBD1 matches at 7 bases. J gave up 3 bases and V 3 bases, and 4 bases lay outside the gene matches. In germline, CDR1 is LNHDA, CDR2 SQIVND (reference sequence). CDR3 length equals 15 residues. As DNA, the CDR3 is TGTGCCAGTAGTATGATCGGGACAGCTAATGAAAAACTGTTTTTT. This encodes CASSMIGTANEKLFF.

This chain connects TRBV5-4 to TRBJ2-2; 10 bases agree with TRBD2. Germline CDR1 reads SGHNT; CDR2 reads YYREEE (reference sequence). V lost 4 bases and J lost 8; bases outside the gene matches: 17. The CDR3 loop spans 18 amino acids. The CDR3 sequence is CASSPRGSSGSILGELFF. CDR3 in DNA: TGTGCCAGCAGCCCCCGGGGCTCTAGCGGGAGTATTCTGGGGGAGCTGTTTTTT.

This chain links TRBV30 with TRBJ2-6; the D gene is possibly TRBD1 (6 bases). There are 14 residues in the CDR3. The V end was cut by 4 bases, the J end by 2 bases, with 9 bases between. From germline, CDR1 is GTSNPN and CDR2 SVGIG (reference sequence). The CDR3 nucleotides are TGTGCCTGGAACCACAGGGCTGGGGCCAACGTCCTGACTTTC. Its translation is CAWNHRAGANVLTF.

This chain connects TRBV11-3 to TRBJ2-1; possibly TRBD1 for D (5 bases). V lost 2 bases to trimming and J lost 0 bases, with 8 bases between them. The CDR3 runs to 15 residues. Looked up from germline, CDR1 is SGHNT and CDR2 is YENEEA. In DNA, the CDR3 is TGTGCCAGCAGCTTACGACAGCCCTCCTACAATGAGCAGTTCTTC. It yields the protein CASSLRQPSYNEQFF.

The chain recombines TRBV5-4 with TRBJ2-3, with D maybe TRBD1 (5 bases). Germline lookup yields CDR1 SGHNT and CDR2 YYREEE (reference sequence). V gave up 5 bases and J gave up 0 bases, with 7 bases separating them. This CDR3 region has 13 residues. The CDR3 loop is CASRGPSTDTQYF. DNA for the CDR3: TGTGCCAGCAGGGGGCCAAGCACAGATACGCAGTATTTT.

This sequence joins TRBV6-5 and TRBJ2-3, with 8 bases matching TRBD1. J gave up 4 bases and V 2 bases, and 5 bases lay outside the gene matches. The CDR3 covers 15 residues. Looked up from germline, CDR1 is MNHEY and CDR2 is SVGAGI. The CDR3 DNA reads TGTGCCAGCAGTTACGGGCAGGGGGCCGCAGATACGCAGTATTTT. Its protein is CASSYGQGAADTQYF.

In this sample, this clone turned up a few times. The chain links TRBV7-9 to TRBJ2-3; the match to TRBD1 covers 10 bases. The germline V gene has CDR1 SEHNR and CDR2 FQNEAQ (reference sequence). V was pared by 5 bases and J by 3 bases, with 2 bases of the junction left unmatched. This CDR3 is built from 14 residues. This CDR3 reads CASSRGQGTDTQYF. CDR3 nucleotide sequence: TGTGCCAGCAGCCGGGGACAGGGGACAGATACGCAGTATTTT.

The chain recombines TRBV27 with TRBJ2-3, with TRBD2 as a possible D gene (6 bases). CDR3 length: 15 amino acids. Trimming stripped 0 bases from V and 5 bases from J, with 12 bases between. Germline lookup yields CDR1 MNHEY and CDR2 SMNVEV (reference sequence). CDR3 in amino acids: CASSLSIGSGDTQYF. The CDR3 region has the DNA TGTGCCAGCAGTTTATCGATCGGGAGTGGAGATACGCAGTATTTT.

The rearrangement uses TRBV5-8 and TRBJ2-3; D might be TRBD2 (5 bases). V lost 4 bases to trimming and J lost 4 bases, with 10 bases between them. Germline V gives CDR1 SGHTS, CDR2 YDEGEE. This CDR3 has 13 residues. CDR3 bases: TGTGCCAGCAGCGCCCTAGCCGCAGATACGCAGTATTTT. Protein sequence: CASSALAADTQYF.

The chain has TRBV7-2 and TRBJ2-7; TRBD1 matches 10 bases. This CDR3 is 13 amino acids long. CDR1 is SGHTA, CDR2 FQGNSA, per germline. V was pared by 5 bases and J by 4 bases, with 2 bases of the junction left unmatched. The CDR3 nucleotides read TGTGCCAGCAGCCGGGACAGGGGATACGAGCAGTACTTC. Amino acid sequence: CASSRDRGYEQYF.

The rearrangement joins TRBV13 to TRBJ2-1; 8 positions agree with TRBD2. The CDR3 has 15 residues. The V and J ends lost 0 bases and 5 bases, in that order; junction bases with no gene match: 3. CDR1 and CDR2 (germline): PRHDT, FYEKMQ (reference sequence). The CDR3 DNA reads TGTGCCAGCAGCTTAGGACTAGCGGCCCACAATGAGCAGTTCTTC. Amino acids: CASSLGLAAHNEQFF.

This clone was recorded a few times. The V call is TRBV19, the J call TRBJ1-6; TRBD1 agrees at 9 bases. Trimming took 6 bases from V and 8 from J; bases not matched to a gene: 8. Germline V CDR1 and CDR2: LNHDA, SQIVND (reference sequence). CDR3 length equals 15 residues. This CDR3 is CASSRDRVGDSPLHF. In DNA form, the CDR3 reads TGTGCCAGTAGCCGGGACAGGGTGGGAGATTCACCCCTCCACTTT.

The V and J genes are TRBV24-1 and TRBJ2-1, with 8 bases that match TRBD2. Germline V lookup: CDR1 KGHDR, CDR2 SFDVKD. The V gene end was trimmed by 5 bases and the J gene end by 4 bases; junction bases not matched to a gene: 3. The CDR3 totals 14 residues. Written as DNA, the CDR3 is TGTGCCACCAGTGTGAGCGGGAGTTACAATGAGCAGTTCTTC. Residues: CATSVSGSYNEQFF.